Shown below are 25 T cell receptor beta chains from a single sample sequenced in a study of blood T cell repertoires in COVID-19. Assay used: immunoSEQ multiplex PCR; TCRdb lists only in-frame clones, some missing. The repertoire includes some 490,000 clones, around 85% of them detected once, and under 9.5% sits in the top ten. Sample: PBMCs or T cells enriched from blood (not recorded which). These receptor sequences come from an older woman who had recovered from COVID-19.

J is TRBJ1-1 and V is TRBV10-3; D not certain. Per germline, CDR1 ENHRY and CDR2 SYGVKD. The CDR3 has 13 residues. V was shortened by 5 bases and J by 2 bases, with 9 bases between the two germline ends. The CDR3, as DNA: TGTGCCATCAGTACCCAGGCAAACACTGAAGCTTTCTTT. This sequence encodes CAISTQANTEAFF.

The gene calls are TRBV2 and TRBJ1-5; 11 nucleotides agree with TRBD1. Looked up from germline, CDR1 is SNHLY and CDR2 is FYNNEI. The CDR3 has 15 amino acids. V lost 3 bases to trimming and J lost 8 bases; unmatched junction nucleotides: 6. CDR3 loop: CASSEGTGGGEPQHF. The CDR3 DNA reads TGTGCCAGCAGTGAGGGGACAGGGGGAGGGGAGCCCCAGCATTTT. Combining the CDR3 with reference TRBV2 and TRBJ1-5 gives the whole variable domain EPEVTQTPSHQVTQMGQEVILRCVPISNHLYFYWYRQILGQKVEFLVSFYNNEISEKSEIFDDQFSVERPDGSNFTLKIRSTKLEDSAMYFCASSEGTGGGEPQHFGDGTRLSIL.

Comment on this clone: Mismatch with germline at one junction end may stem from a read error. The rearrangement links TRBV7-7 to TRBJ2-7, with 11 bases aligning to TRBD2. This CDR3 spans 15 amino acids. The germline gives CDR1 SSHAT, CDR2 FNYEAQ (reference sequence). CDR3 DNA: TGTGCTAGCAGCCCCACACTAGCGGGGGTCCACGAGCAGTACTTC. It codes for CASSPTLAGVHEQYF.

CDR3 coding DNA: TGTGCCAGCAGCTCGCAGAAGGAGGGGAACACTGAAGCTTTCTTT. The encoded protein is CASSSQKEGNTEAFF. The V and J genes are TRBV5-4 and TRBJ1-1; D is unclear. The V gene lost 3 bases and the J gene lost 1 base, with 13 bases spanning the gap. The length of the CDR3 is 15 residues. From germline, CDR1 is SGHNT and CDR2 YYREEE (reference sequence).

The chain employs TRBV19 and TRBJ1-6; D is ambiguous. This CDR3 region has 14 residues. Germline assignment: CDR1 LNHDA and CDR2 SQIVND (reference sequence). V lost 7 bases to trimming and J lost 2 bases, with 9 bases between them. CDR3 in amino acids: CASKRVTYNSPLHF. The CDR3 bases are TGTGCCAGTAAACGGGTCACCTATAATTCACCCCTCCACTTT.

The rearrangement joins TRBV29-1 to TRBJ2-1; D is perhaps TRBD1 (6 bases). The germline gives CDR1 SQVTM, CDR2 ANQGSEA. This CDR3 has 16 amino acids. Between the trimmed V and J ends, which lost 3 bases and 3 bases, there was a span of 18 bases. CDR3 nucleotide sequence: TGCAGCGTTGAGGCCCTCAACAGGGATTTCTACAATGAGCAGTTCTTC. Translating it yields CSVEALNRDFYNEQFF.

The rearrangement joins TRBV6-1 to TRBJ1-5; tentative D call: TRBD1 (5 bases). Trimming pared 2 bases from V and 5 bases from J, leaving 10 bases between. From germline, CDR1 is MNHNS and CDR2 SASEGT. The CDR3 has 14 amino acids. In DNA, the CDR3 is TGTGCCAGCAGTGAAACGGGGGTGGATCAGCCCCAGCATTTT. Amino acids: CASSETGVDQPQHF.

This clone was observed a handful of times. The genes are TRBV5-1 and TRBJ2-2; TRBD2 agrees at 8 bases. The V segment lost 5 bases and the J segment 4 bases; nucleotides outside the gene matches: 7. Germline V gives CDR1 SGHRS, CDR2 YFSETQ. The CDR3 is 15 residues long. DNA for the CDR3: TGCGCCAGCAGGCCGGGGGGGCCGGGCACCGGGGAGCTGTTTTTT. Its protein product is CASRPGGPGTGELFF.

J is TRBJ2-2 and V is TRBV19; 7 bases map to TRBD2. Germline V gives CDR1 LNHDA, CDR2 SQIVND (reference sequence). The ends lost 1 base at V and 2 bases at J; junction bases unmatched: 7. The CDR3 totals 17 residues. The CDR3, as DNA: TGTGCCAGTAGTATAGGGCCGACTAGCCCTAACACCGGGGAGCTGTTTTTT. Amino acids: CASSIGPTSPNTGELFF.

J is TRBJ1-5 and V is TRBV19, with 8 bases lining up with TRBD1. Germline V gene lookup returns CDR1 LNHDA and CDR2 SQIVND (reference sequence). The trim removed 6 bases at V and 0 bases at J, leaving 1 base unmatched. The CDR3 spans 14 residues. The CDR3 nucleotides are TGTGCCAGTAGGGACAGGGATAGCAATCAGCCCCAGCATTTT. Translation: CASRDRDSNQPQHF.

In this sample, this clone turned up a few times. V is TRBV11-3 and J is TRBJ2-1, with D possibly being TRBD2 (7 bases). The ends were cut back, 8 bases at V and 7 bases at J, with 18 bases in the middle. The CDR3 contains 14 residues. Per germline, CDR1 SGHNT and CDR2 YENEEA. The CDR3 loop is CASSLGGAWNEQFF. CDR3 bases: TGTGCCAGCTCGCTAGGGGGGGCCTGGAATGAGCAGTTCTTC. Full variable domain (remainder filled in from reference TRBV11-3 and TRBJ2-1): EAGVVQSPRYKIIEKKQPVAFWCNPISGHNTLYWYLQNLGQGPELLIRYENEEAVDDSQLPKDRFSAERLKGVDSTLKIQPAELGDSAVYLCASSLGGAWNEQFFGPGTRLTVL.

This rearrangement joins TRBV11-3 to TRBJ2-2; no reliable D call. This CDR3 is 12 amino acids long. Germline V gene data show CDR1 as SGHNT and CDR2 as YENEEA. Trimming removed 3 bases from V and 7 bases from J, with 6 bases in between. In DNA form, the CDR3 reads TGTGCCAGCAGCTTTATCGGCGGGGAGCTGTTTTTT. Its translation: CASSFIGGELFF.

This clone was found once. CDR3 loop: CASSLVLGSSPLHF. CDR3 bases: TGTGCCAGCAGCTTAGTCTTGGGGAGTTCACCCCTCCACTTT. The gene calls are TRBV7-8 and TRBJ1-6; no clear D gene. The CDR3 has 14 amino acids. CDR1 and CDR2 from the germline V gene are SGHVS and FQNEAQ. Trimming shortened V by 1 base and J by 9 bases, and 10 bases separated the two germline ends.

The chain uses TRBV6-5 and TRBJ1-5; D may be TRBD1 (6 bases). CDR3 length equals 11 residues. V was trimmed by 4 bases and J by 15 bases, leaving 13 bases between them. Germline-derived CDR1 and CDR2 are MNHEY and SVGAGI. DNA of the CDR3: TGTGCCAGCAGTTCGTGGGGGCAACTGCATTTT. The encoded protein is CASSSWGQLHF.

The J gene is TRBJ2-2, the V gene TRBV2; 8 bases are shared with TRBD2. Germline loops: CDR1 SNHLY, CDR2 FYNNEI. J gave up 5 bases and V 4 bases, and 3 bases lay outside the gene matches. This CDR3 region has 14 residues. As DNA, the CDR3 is TGTGCCAGCAGTGCAGTAGCGGGGACCGGGGAGCTGTTTTTT. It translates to CASSAVAGTGELFF.

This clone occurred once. For the CDR3, the DNA is TGTGCCAGCAGCAAGGGACAGTGGACAGAGACCCAGTACTTC. Encoded protein: CASSKGQWTETQYF. The gene calls are TRBV7-2 and TRBJ2-5, with TRBD1 matching 7 bases. The CDR3 totals 14 residues. V was pared by 5 bases and J by 4 bases, with 7 bases of the junction left unmatched. The germline V gene encodes CDR1 SGHTA and CDR2 FQGNSA.

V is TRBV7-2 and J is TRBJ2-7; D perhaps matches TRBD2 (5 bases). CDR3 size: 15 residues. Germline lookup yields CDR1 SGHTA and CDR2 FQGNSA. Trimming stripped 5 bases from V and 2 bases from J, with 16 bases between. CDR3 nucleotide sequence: TGTGCCAGCAGCATGATATCTGGCGGGCCCTACGAGCAGTACGTC. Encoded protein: CASSMISGGPYEQYV.

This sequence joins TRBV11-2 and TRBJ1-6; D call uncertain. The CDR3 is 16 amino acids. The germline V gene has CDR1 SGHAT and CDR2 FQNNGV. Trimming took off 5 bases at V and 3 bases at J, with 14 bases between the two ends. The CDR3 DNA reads TGTGCCAGCAGCCCCGCCCCACAATTCTATAATTCACCCCTCCACTTT. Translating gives CASSPAPQFYNSPLHF.

The CDR3 loop is CASSQGGLLAKNIQYF. The CDR3 DNA reads as TGCGCCAGCAGCCAGGGGGGACTTTTAGCCAAAAACATTCAGTACTTC. This chain uses TRBV4-1 with TRBJ2-4; D perhaps matches TRBD2 (6 bases). The CDR3 loop spans 16 amino acids. Germline assignment: CDR1 MGHRA and CDR2 YSYEKL. The V and J ends lost 3 bases and 0 bases respectively, with 12 bases between them.

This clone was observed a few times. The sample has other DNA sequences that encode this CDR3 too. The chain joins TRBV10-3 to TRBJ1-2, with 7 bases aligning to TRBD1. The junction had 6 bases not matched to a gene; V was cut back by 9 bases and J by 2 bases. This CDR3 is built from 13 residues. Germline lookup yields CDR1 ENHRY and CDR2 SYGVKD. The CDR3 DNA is TGTGCCATTTCCGGACAGGTCAACTATGGCTACACCTTC. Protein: CAISGQVNYGYTF.

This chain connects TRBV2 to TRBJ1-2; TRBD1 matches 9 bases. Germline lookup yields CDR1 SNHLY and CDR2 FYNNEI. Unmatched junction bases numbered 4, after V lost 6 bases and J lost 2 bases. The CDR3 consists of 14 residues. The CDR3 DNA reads TGTGCCAGCAGGCTGGGACAGGGCAACTATGGCTACACCTTC. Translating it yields CASRLGQGNYGYTF.

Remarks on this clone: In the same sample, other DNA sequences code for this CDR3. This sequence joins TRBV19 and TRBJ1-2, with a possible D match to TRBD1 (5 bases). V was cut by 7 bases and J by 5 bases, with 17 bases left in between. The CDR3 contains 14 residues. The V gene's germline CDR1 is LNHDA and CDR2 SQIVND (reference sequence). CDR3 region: CASTPPGRGYGYTF. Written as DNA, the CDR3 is TGTGCCAGTACGCCCCCGGGGAGGGGATATGGCTACACCTTC. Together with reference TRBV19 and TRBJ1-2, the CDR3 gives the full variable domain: DGGITQSPKYLFRKEGQNVTLSCEQNLNHDAMYWYRQDPGQGLRLIYYSQIVNDFQKGDIAEGYSVSREKKESFPLTVTSAQKNPTAFYLCASTPPGRGYGYTFGSGTRLTVV.

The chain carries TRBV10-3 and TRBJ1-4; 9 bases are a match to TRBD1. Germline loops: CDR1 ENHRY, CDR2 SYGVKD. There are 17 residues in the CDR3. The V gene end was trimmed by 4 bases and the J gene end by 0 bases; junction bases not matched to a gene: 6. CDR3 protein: CAISAGTGKSTNEKLFF. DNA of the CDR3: TGTGCCATCAGTGCTGGGACAGGGAAATCAACTAATGAAAAACTGTTTTTT.

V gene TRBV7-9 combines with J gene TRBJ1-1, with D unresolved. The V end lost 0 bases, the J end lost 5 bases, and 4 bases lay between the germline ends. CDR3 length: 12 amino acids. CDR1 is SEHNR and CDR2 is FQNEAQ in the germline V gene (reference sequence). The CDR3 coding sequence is TGTGCCAGCAGCTTAGCCGGGACTGAAGCTTTCTTT. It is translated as CASSLAGTEAFF.

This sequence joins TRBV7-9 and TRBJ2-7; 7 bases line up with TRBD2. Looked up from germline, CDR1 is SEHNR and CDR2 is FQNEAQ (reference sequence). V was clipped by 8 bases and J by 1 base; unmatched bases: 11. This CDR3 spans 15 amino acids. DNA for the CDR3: TGTGCCAGCTCCCCCGGGGGGTTGACTTCCTACGAGCAGTACTTC. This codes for CASSPGGLTSYEQYF.